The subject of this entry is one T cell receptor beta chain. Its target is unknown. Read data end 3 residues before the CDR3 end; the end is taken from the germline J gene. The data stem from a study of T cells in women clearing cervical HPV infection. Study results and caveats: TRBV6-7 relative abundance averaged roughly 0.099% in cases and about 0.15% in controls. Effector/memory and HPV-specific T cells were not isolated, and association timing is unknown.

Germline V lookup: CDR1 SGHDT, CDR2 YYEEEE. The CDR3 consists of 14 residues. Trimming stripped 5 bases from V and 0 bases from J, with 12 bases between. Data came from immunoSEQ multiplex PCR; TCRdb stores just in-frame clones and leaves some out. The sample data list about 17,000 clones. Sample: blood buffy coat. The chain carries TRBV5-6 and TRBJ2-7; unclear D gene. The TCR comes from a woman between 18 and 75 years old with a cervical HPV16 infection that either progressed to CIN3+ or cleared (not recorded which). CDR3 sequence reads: CASRRKGASYEQYF. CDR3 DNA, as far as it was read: TGTGCCAGCAGGCGAAAGGGTGCCTCCTACGAG. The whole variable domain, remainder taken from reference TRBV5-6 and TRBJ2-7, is DAGVTQSPTHLIKTRGQQVTLRCSPKSGHDTVSWYQQALGQGPQFIFQYYEEEERQRGNFPDRFSGHQFPNYSSELNVNALLLGDSALYLCASRRKGASYEQYFGPGTRLTVT.